The 15 T cell receptor beta chains below all came from one sample that was sequenced in a study of CD8+ T cells in alopecia areata. RNA was extracted and reverse transcribed into cDNA as the sequencing template. Profiling relied on immunoSEQ multiplex PCR, and the TCRdb table lists in-frame clones only, not all of them. The sample contains about 120,000 clones, around 61% of which appear only once. The sequencing sample was made of CD4+ T cells sorted from blood. The receptors come from a human donor in good health.

The CDR3 DNA reads TGTGCCAGCGATCCCCAGCAAAGCTCCTATAATTCACCCCTCCACTTT. It encodes CASDPQQSSYNSPLHF. The J gene is TRBJ1-6, the V gene TRBV2; D ambiguous. This CDR3 spans 16 amino acids. Germline values: CDR1 SNHLY, CDR2 FYNNEI. Trimming removed 8 bases at V and 0 bases at J, with 14 bases between.

The chain has TRBV19 and TRBJ2-7, with D possibly TRBD2 on 6 matching bases. The CDR3 extends over 15 amino acids. V dropped 4 bases and J dropped 1 base, with 14 bases sitting between them. Germline V gene lookup returns CDR1 LNHDA and CDR2 SQIVND (reference sequence). CDR3 region: CASSTGTLRSYEQYF. The CDR3 DNA sequence: TGTGCCAGTAGTACCGGGACTTTACGGTCCTACGAGCAGTACTTC.

The genes are TRBV29-1 and TRBJ1-1; 7 bases agree with TRBD1. V was clipped by 0 bases and J by 5 bases; unmatched bases: 3. The germline V gene encodes CDR1 SQVTM and CDR2 ANQGSEA. The length of the CDR3 is 13 residues. The CDR3 DNA follows: TGCAGCGTTGAAGATATGACAGGGACTGAAGCTTTCTTT. Its protein product is CSVEDMTGTEAFF.

This clone appeared a few times. This chain joins TRBV15 and TRBJ1-1; TRBD1 might be the D (5 bases). This CDR3 is built from 13 residues. The V end was cut by 5 bases, the J end by 0 bases, with 7 bases between. Per germline, CDR1 LNHNV and CDR2 YYDKDF (reference sequence). CDR3 loop: CATSEGLNTEAFF. In DNA form, the CDR3 reads TGTGCCACCAGCGAGGGGTTGAACACTGAAGCTTTCTTT.

The chain couples TRBV7-9 to TRBJ2-5, with 7 nucleotides matching TRBD1. CDR1 and CDR2 from the germline V gene are SEHNR and FQNEAQ (reference sequence). The CDR3 is 13 amino acids. The ends lost 8 bases at V and 5 bases at J; junction bases unmatched: 8. This chain's CDR3 is CASGHRGWETQYF. For the CDR3, the DNA is TGTGCCAGCGGCCACAGGGGATGGGAGACCCAGTACTTC.

This clone was found a few times. The V and J genes are TRBV13 and TRBJ2-5; a possible D gene is TRBD2 (5 bases). CDR3 length equals 14 residues. The ends were cut back, 5 bases at V and 2 bases at J, with 12 bases in the middle. In germline, CDR1 is PRHDT, CDR2 FYEKMQ (reference sequence). In DNA form, the CDR3 reads TGTGCCAGCAGCGTCGGACTGTCACAAGAGACCCAGTACTTC. Its protein product is CASSVGLSQETQYF.

This rearrangement joins TRBV30 to TRBJ1-5, with 7 bases identical to TRBD1. The germline V gene has CDR1 GTSNPN and CDR2 SVGIG (reference sequence). J gave up 2 bases and V 6 bases, and 4 bases lay outside the gene matches. The CDR3 spans 13 residues. This chain's CDR3 is CACEGGGNQPQHF. The CDR3 region has the DNA TGTGCCTGCGAAGGGGGCGGCAATCAGCCCCAGCATTTT. The full variable domain, rest sourced from reference TRBV30 and TRBJ1-5, is SQTIHQWPATLVQPVGSPLSLECTVEGTSNPNLYWYRQAAGRGLQLLFYSVGIGQISSEVPQNLSASRPQDRQFILSSKKLLLSDSGFYLCACEGGGNQPQHFGDGTRLSIL.

The gene calls are TRBV30 and TRBJ1-3; TRBD1 is a possible D gene (6 bases). CDR1 and CDR2 from the germline V gene are GTSNPN and SVGIG (reference sequence). V lost 4 bases and J lost 3, with 10 bases in between. This CDR3 has 13 amino acids. Here the CDR3 reads CAWIRGGGNTIYF. The CDR3 coding sequence is TGTGCCTGGATAAGAGGGGGTGGAAACACCATATATTTT.

This clone was seen a few times. The genes are TRBV2 and TRBJ1-2; weak D call: TRBD1 (6 bases). The CDR3 consists of 15 residues. Germline V gene data show CDR1 as SNHLY and CDR2 as FYNNEI. Trimming took off 4 bases at V and 8 bases at J, with 20 bases between the two ends. CDR3 residues: CASSGLGGRLGGYTF. DNA for the CDR3: TGTGCCAGCAGTGGGTTAGGGGGGCGGCTTGGAGGCTACACCTTC.

The chain combines TRBV5-6 with TRBJ1-3, with D hard to call. Germline V lookup: CDR1 SGHDT, CDR2 YYEEEE. V was pared by 0 bases and J by 0 bases, with 7 bases between. This CDR3 has 15 residues. CDR3 residues: CASSLGHYSGNTIYF. CDR3 nucleotide sequence: TGTGCCAGCAGCTTGGGACACTACTCTGGAAACACCATATATTTT.

This rearrangement joins TRBV5-1 to TRBJ2-3, with a tentative D call TRBD2 (6 bases). Trimming stripped 5 bases from V and 0 bases from J, with 13 bases between. CDR1 and CDR2 (germline): SGHRS, YFSETQ. This CDR3 has 15 amino acids. CDR3 region: CASSPGGLSTDTQYF. CDR3 nucleotide sequence: TGCGCCAGCAGTCCCGGGGGACTCAGCACAGATACGCAGTATTTT.

This clone appeared a few times. The chain joins TRBV7-8 to TRBJ2-6; D gene unclear. Per the germline V gene, CDR1 is SGHVS and CDR2 is FQNEAQ. CDR3 length: 13 residues. The ends were cut back, 3 bases at V and 2 bases at J, with 2 bases in the middle. CDR3 in DNA: TGTGCCAGCAGCTTCGCTGGGGCCAACGTCCTGACTTTC. It translates to CASSFAGANVLTF.

The chain couples TRBV27 to TRBJ1-1, with TRBD1 identical over 8 bases. In germline, CDR1 is MNHEY, CDR2 SMNVEV (reference sequence). Trimming at V came to 5 bases and at J to 0 bases, leaving 5 bases not matched to a gene. The CDR3 covers 15 residues. CDR3 protein: CASSPDRVMNTEAFF. The CDR3 DNA sequence: TGTGCCAGCAGTCCGGACAGGGTTATGAACACTGAAGCTTTCTTT.

This clone showed up just a few times. The chain employs TRBV20-1 and TRBJ1-1; no firm D call. This CDR3 has 10 amino acids. Germline V lookup: CDR1 DFQATT, CDR2 SNEGSKA (reference sequence). V lost 5 bases and J 7 bases, leaving 8 bases between the germline ends. The CDR3 coding sequence is TGCAGTGCTCCGGACGGTGAAGCTTTCTTT. Residues: CSAPDGEAFF.

The V call is TRBV29-1, the J call TRBJ2-1; 14 bases map to TRBD2. Trimming at V came to 6 bases and at J to 2 bases, leaving 15 bases not matched to a gene. The V gene's germline CDR1 is SQVTM and CDR2 ANQGSEA. The CDR3 loop spans 19 amino acids. CDR3 coding DNA: TGCAGCGTCCCCACCCCGGGACTAGCGGGGGACCCCACCTACAATGAGCAGTTCTTC. It is translated as CSVPTPGLAGDPTYNEQFF.